This is a list of T cell receptor beta chains from one sample in a study of patients and donors after allogeneic stem cell transplantation. TCRdb recomputed calls from the RT-PCR reads with MiXCR, one row per CDR3 protein. The sample lists about 960,000 distinct CDR3 sequences, about a sixth seen once, with around 6% in the top ten. Sequences were obtained from blood, either unsorted or a sorted T cell fraction (not recorded which). All receptors come from a human donor who was either an allogeneic HSCT recipient or a stem cell or donor lymphocyte infusion donor (not recorded which). It is not recorded whose cells these are; they may come from a transplant donor. CDR3s include the opening cysteine and the closing phenylalanine or tryptophan. Each record gives: clone size, D gene, V gene, J gene, CDR3 protein, CDR3 DNA. A D gene is named only where the DNA matches it firmly. Clone size, where shown, is once, few, many, or a class for clones that have expanded.

many,NA,TRBV7-2,TRBJ1-4,CASSFTGTEKLFF,TGTGCCAGCAGCTTTACAGGGACTGAAAAACTGTTTTTT
few,TRBD2,TRBV4-1,TRBJ2-5,CASTRGGLQETQYF,TGCGCCAGCACTCGGGGGGGGTTACAAGAGACCCAGTACTTC
few,TRBD2,TRBV5-1,TRBJ2-2,CASSHQAGTNTGELFF,TGCGCCAGCTCCCACCAAGCGGGGACGAACACCGGGGAGCTGTTTTTT
NA,TRBD1,TRBV5-1,TRBJ2-2,CASTDRGANTGELFF,TGCGCCAGCACCGACAGGGGCGCGAACACCGGGGAGCTGTTTTTT
NA,NA,TRBV4-1,TRBJ2-2,CASSQNFGNTGELFF,TGCGCCAGCAGCCAAAACTTCGGGAACACCGGGGAGCTGTTTTTT
few,TRBD2,TRBV27,TRBJ2-1,CASSRTSGRSYNEQFF,TGTGCCAGCAGTAGGACTAGCGGGAGAAGTTACAATGAGCAGTTCTTC
few,TRBD2,TRBV20-1,TRBJ2-3,CSANQVASGATDTQYF,TGCAGTGCAAACCAGGTGGCTAGCGGGGCAACAGATACGCAGTATTTT
NA,TRBD1,TRBV15,TRBJ1-4,CATSRSRQGGEKLFF,TGTGCCACCAGCAGGTCGAGGCAGGGGGGTGAAAAACTGTTTTTT
NA,NA,TRBV6-2/TRBV6-3,TRBJ1-1,CASRTPGEAFF,TGTGCCAGCAGGACTCCGGGAGAAGCTTTCTTT
NA,NA,TRBV5-1,TRBJ2-1,CASSLVFRANNEQFF,TGCGCCAGCAGCTTGGTTTTCCGGGCCAACAATGAGCAGTTCTTC
NA,NA,TRBV15,TRBJ1-6,CATSRDRPRSPLHF,TGTGCCACCAGCAGAGATCGACCTCGTTCACCCCTCCACTTT
NA,NA,TRBV6-2/TRBV6-3,TRBJ2-1,CASEIRGPPSEQFF,TGTGCCAGCGAGATAAGAGGACCCCCCTCTGAGCAGTTCTTC
many,TRBD1,TRBV20-1,TRBJ2-5,CSATGTASLETQYF,TGCAGTGCTACCGGGACAGCTAGCCTCGAGACCCAGTACTTC
NA,NA,TRBV12-5,TRBJ2-3,CASGFPPDTQYF,TGTGCTAGTGGTTTTCCCCCCGATACGCAGTATTTT
many,TRBD2,TRBV3-1,TRBJ2-1,CASSLLGGTSGYYNEQFF,TGTGCCAGCAGCCTTCTTGGCGGGACTAGCGGTTACTACAATGAGCAGTTCTTC
NA,TRBD2,TRBV30,TRBJ2-1,CAWYPGLARWDEQFF,TGTGCCTGGTACCCGGGACTAGCACGTTGGGATGAGCAGTTCTTC
NA,NA,TRBV7-9,TRBJ2-1,CASSPGPTASVSEQFF,TGTGCCAGCAGCCCAGGGCCCACCGCATCTGTGAGTGAGCAGTTCTTC
few,TRBD1,TRBV4-3,TRBJ2-1,CASSQDFKGALEQFF,TGCGCCAGCAGCCAAGATTTTAAGGGGGCGCTTGAGCAGTTCTTC
NA,NA,TRBV15,TRBJ1-5,CATSTWTVSNQPQHF,TGTGCCACCAGCACATGGACAGTTAGCAATCAGCCCCAGCATTTT
NA,NA,TRBV20-1,TRBJ1-3,CSAPAQLSGNTIYF,TGCAGTGCCCCCGCGCAGCTCTCTGGAAACACCATATATTTT
few,NA,TRBV12-3/TRBV12-4,TRBJ1-2,CASFSLGGGRNYGYTF,TGTGCCAGCTTCTCCTTGGGGGGGGGAAGGAACTATGGCTACACCTTC
NA,NA,TRBV5-1,TRBJ2-2,CASSRTDALVYTGELFF,TGCGCCAGCAGCAGGACGGACGCCTTGGTGTACACCGGGGAGCTGTTTTTT
few,NA,TRBV5-1,TRBJ1-1,CASSMKSGWSTEAFF,TGCGCCAGCAGCATGAAAAGTGGATGGTCCACTGAAGCTTTCTTT
NA,NA,TRBV5-6,TRBJ2-6,CASSLLTTNVLTF,TGTGCCAGCAGCTTGCTTACCACCAACGTCCTGACTTTC
NA,NA,TRBV2,TRBJ2-3,CASSPHKNTQYF,TGTGCCAGCAGCCCCCACAAGAATACGCAGTATTTT
NA,TRBD2,TRBV18,TRBJ2-5,CASSPLGLAGGGQETQYF,TGTGCCAGCTCACCACTCGGACTAGCGGGGGGAGGACAGGAGACCCAGTACTTC
NA,TRBD1,TRBV28,TRBJ2-7,CASSFYRGRSYEQYF,TGTGCCAGCAGTTTCTACAGGGGGCGATCCTACGAGCAGTACTTC
few,NA,TRBV7-9,TRBJ1-1,CASSLRGSYTEAFF,TGTGCCAGCAGCTTACGAGGGAGCTACACTGAAGCTTTCTTT
NA,NA,TRBV3-1,TRBJ2-2,CASSQRGGTAKTGELFF,TGTGCCAGCAGCCAAAGGGGCGGGACAGCAAAAACCGGGGAGCTGTTTTTT
NA,NA,TRBV4-3,TRBJ1-5,CASSQSGAQPQHF,TGCGCCAGCAGCCAATCCGGGGCACAGCCCCAGCATTTT
few,NA,TRBV20-1,TRBJ2-5,CSARAVASQETQYF,TGCAGTGCCCGAGCCGTGGCTTCCCAAGAGACCCAGTACTTC
few,NA,TRBV7-9,TRBJ1-3,CASNPPISSGNTIYF,TGTGCCAGCAATCCCCCGATATCCTCTGGAAACACCATATATTTT
NA,NA,TRBV7-3,TRBJ2-2,CASSLTAAGRTGELFF,TGTGCCAGCAGCTTAACGGCGGCAGGACGGACCGGGGAGCTGTTTTTT
many,NA,TRBV20-1,TRBJ2-6,CSARGAMGSGANVLTF,TGCAGTGCTAGAGGGGCGATGGGCTCTGGGGCCAACGTCCTGACTTTC
few,TRBD1,TRBV27,TRBJ2-3,CASSQLRDRRDTQYF,TGTGCCAGCAGCCAACTCCGGGACAGACGAGATACGCAGTATTTT
few,NA,TRBV7-8,TRBJ1-4,CASSLHVAATNEKLFF,TGTGCCAGCAGCCTGCATGTGGCAGCAACTAATGAAAAACTGTTTTTT
many,NA,TRBV25-1,TRBJ1-5,CASSASGSNQPQHF,TGTGCCAGCAGTGCTTCGGGTAGCAATCAGCCCCAGCATTTT
NA,NA,TRBV10-3,TRBJ1-1,CAIRGTGSMNTEAFF,TGTGCCATCAGGGGAACAGGATCTATGAACACTGAAGCTTTCTTT
NA,TRBD2,TRBV27,TRBJ2-3,CASSFTSGGALNPDTQYF,TGTGCCAGCAGTTTCACTAGCGGGGGGGCCTTGAATCCAGATACGCAGTATTTT
few,TRBD1,TRBV6-1,TRBJ1-2,CASRGTGIYGYTF,TGTGCCAGCAGGGGGACAGGAATCTATGGCTACACCTTC
NA,NA,TRBV5-6,TRBJ2-3,CASSFLVGSYTDTQYF,TGTGCCAGCAGCTTTTTGGTCGGGAGTTACACAGATACGCAGTATTTT
NA,TRBD2,TRBV12-3/TRBV12-4,TRBJ2-1,CASTPVAAGTSVSYNEQFF,TGTGCCAGCACCCCCGTTGCGGCCGGGACTAGCGTTTCTTACAATGAGCAGTTCTTC
NA,TRBD2,TRBV7-7,TRBJ2-3,CASSLPPHGAGGFGDTQYF,TGTGCTAGCAGCTTACCCCCTCACGGTGCGGGGGGATTTGGAGATACGCAGTATTTT
NA,NA,TRBV4-1,TRBJ2-7,CASSPQTGRTYEQYF,TGCGCCAGCAGCCCCCAGACAGGGAGGACCTACGAGCAGTACTTC
many,NA,TRBV5-1,TRBJ2-7,CASSLNRLSYEQYF,TGCGCCAGCAGCTTGAACAGGTTATCCTACGAGCAGTACTTC
NA,NA,TRBV15,TRBJ1-2,CATSRELGEGSRGGYTF,TGTGCCACCAGCAGGGAACTTGGGGAGGGCTCGCGGGGAGGCTACACCTTC
many,NA,TRBV7-9,TRBJ1-1,CASSRTPEAFF,TGTGCCAGCAGTAGGACTCCTGAAGCTTTCTTT
NA,NA,TRBV6-5,TRBJ1-2,CASSYRKGDGYTF,TGTGCCAGCAGTTATCGGAAGGGCGATGGCTACACCTTC
once,NA,TRBV20-1,TRBJ1-4,CSAQGGDNEKLFF,TGCAGTGCCCAAGGTGGGGACAATGAAAAACTGTTTTTT
NA,TRBD2,TRBV4-3,TRBJ2-3,CASSQDSAGGSVTDTQYF,TGCGCCAGCAGCCAAGATAGTGCGGGGGGCTCGGTCACAGATACGCAGTATTTT
few,NA,TRBV12-3/TRBV12-4,TRBJ2-1,CASSTVGALGPHEQFF,TGTGCCAGCAGTACGGTCGGAGCTTTGGGCCCCCATGAGCAGTTCTTC
few,TRBD1,TRBV12-5,TRBJ1-2,CASGLNPLNRGRNYGYTF,TGTGCTAGTGGTTTAAACCCGCTCAACAGGGGGCGTAACTATGGCTACACCTTC